One and the same sample provided the 5 T cell receptor beta chains below, sequenced in a study of technical replicates of blood from a handful of donors. Here immunoSEQ multiplex PCR was the method, and the copy in TCRdb shows in-frame clones only, minus some. Of almost 90,000 clones listed, approximately 95% are singletons. Sequenced sample: T cells isolated from PBMCs. The receptors here all came from a human donor in good health.

The V gene is TRBV2, the J gene TRBJ2-7, with a weak D call TRBD1 (6 bases). V was pared by 6 bases and J by 0 bases, with 18 bases between. From germline, CDR1 is SNHLY and CDR2 FYNNEI. The CDR3 extends over 16 amino acids. CDR3 bases: TGTGCCAGCAGCGCCCGATCGAGGGGGATCTCCTACGAGCAGTACTTC. This translates into CASSARSRGISYEQYF.

This chain connects TRBV10-1 to TRBJ2-1, with 8 bases fitting TRBD1. The trim removed 5 bases at V and 4 bases at J, leaving 7 bases unmatched. Germline values: CDR1 WNHNN, CDR2 SYGVQD (reference sequence). The CDR3 has 15 amino acids. The CDR3 coding sequence is TGCGCCAGCAGTCGTGTGACAGGGGTATACAATGAGCAGTTCTTC. This codes for CASSRVTGVYNEQFF.

The gene calls are TRBV2 and TRBJ1-5; 10 positions match TRBD1. The CDR3 is 14 amino acids. Germline V gene data show CDR1 as SNHLY and CDR2 as FYNNEI. The V gene end was trimmed by 7 bases and the J gene end by 7 bases; junction bases not matched to a gene: 7. CDR3 in amino acids: CASIGTGVEQPQHF. The CDR3 DNA reads TGTGCCAGCATCGGGACAGGGGTCGAGCAGCCCCAGCATTTT.

Details on this clone: At the DNA level, this CDR3 is encoded by other sequences in the same sample as well. V and J are TRBV27 and TRBJ2-5, with D maybe TRBD1 (6 bases). The CDR3 covers 12 residues. V was shortened by 2 bases and J by 5 bases, with 6 bases between the two germline ends. The germline V gene encodes CDR1 MNHEY and CDR2 SMNVEV (reference sequence). Here the CDR3 DNA reads TGTGCCAGCAGTTTAAGGGGGGAGACCCAGTACTTC. Translation: CASSLRGETQYF.

The chain uses TRBV7-9 and TRBJ2-1; the match to TRBD2 covers 13 bases. V trimming: 4 bases; J trimming: 3 bases; junction bases outside the gene matches: 0. The CDR3 sequence is 15 residues long. Germline V gene data show CDR1 as SEHNR and CDR2 as FQNEAQ (reference sequence). The CDR3, as DNA: TGTGCCAGCAGCTGGACTAGCGGGAGCTACAATGAGCAGTTCTTC. It yields the protein CASSWTSGSYNEQFF.